This T cell receptor (beta chain) was retrieved from a study of blood T cells in healthy people across ages. Whole-study results and caveats: Aged donors had fewer naive CD4+ cells and lower diversity than long-lived donors.

As for this clonotype: Its antigen is currently unknown.

Sample-barcoded 5' priming and a J-beta primer mix drove a second PCR of about 7 to 11 cycles. Each cDNA molecule, via a template-switch adaptor with 12 random nucleotides, was tagged. TCRdb fed the 5' RACE reads into MiXCR, producing one record per CDR3 protein. The data hold some 850,000 distinct CDR3 sequences, with around 24% observed a single time. The same data also went into a second study, on T cells of mothers and their children.

This sequence originates from a boy aged 5-17 years in good health. The sample taken for sequencing was blood.

CDR3 amino acids: CSARAGDYGYTF. The CDR3 nucleotides read TGCAGTGCTAGAGCAGGGGACTATGGCTACACCTTC. The chain uses TRBV20-1 and TRBJ1-2, with D possibly TRBD1 on 6 matching bases. Trimming left V 1 base short and J 3 bases short, with 6 bases between. The CDR3 spans 12 residues. CDR1 is DFQATT, CDR2 SNEGSKA, per germline (reference sequence).